Listed below are T cell receptor beta chains from one sample, sequenced in a study of OX40 agonist ivuxolimab in advanced cancers. Here immunoSEQ multiplex PCR was the method, and the copy in TCRdb shows in-frame clones only, minus some. The sample includes about 64,000 clones, 80% to 90% of them seen just once. This specimen consisted of CD4+ or CD8+ T cells sorted from blood, obtained in a trial of the OX40 agonist ivuxolimab. All receptors derive from an adult with an advanced solid tumor such as melanoma, head and neck, liver or kidney cancer. The CDR3 runs from the conserved cysteine through the conserved F or W. A D gene is named only where the DNA matches it firmly. The size of a clone is reported for some rows only, either as once, few or many, or as a class for expanded clones.

J | V | size | D | CDR3 | DNA
TRBJ1-3 | TRBV9 | - | - | CASSVGSSGNTIYF | TGTGCCAGCAGCGTAGGAAGCTCTGGAAACACCATATATTTT
TRBJ2-6 | TRBV6-6 | - | - | CASRGTKAGANVLTF | TGTGCCAGCAGGGGCACTAAGGCTGGGGCCAACGTCCTGACTTTC
TRBJ2-1 | TRBV5-1 | - | TRBD1 | CASSLAGTVNNEQFF | TGCGCCAGCAGCTTAGCCGGGACAGTAAACAATGAGCAGTTCTTC
TRBJ2-3 | TRBV7-6 | - | TRBD2 | CASSLLLAGVTDTQYF | TGTGCCAGCAGCTTATTGCTAGCGGGGGTTACAGATACGCAGTATTTT
TRBJ2-3 | TRBV10-2 | - | - | CASRPEGDTQYF | TGCGCCAGCAGGCCCGAGGGGGATACGCAGTATTTT
TRBJ2-1 | TRBV7-6 | - | TRBD1 | CASSLVGRDRAYNEQFF | TGTGCCAGCAGCTTAGTCGGTCGGGACAGGGCTTACAATGAGCAGTTCTTC
TRBJ1-3 | TRBV19 | once | - | CASVARGTSSGNTIYF | TGTGCCAGCGTCGCCCGCGGGACATCCTCTGGAAACACCATATATTTT
TRBJ1-2 | TRBV10-3 | - | - | CAISESSGHFDYGYTF | TGTGCCATCAGTGAGTCTAGTGGACATTTCGACTATGGCTACACCTTC
TRBJ1-2 | TRBV11-2 | - | TRBD1 | CASSPGQGLANYGYTF | TGTGCCAGCAGCCCAGGACAGGGCCTAGCTAACTATGGCTACACCTTC
TRBJ1-2 | TRBV9 | - | TRBD1 | CASSGDRAPRGYTF | TGTGCCAGCAGCGGGGACAGGGCCCCAAGAGGCTACACCTTC
TRBJ1-1 | TRBV4-1 | - | - | CASSLTTEMNTEAFF | TGCGCCAGCAGCCTTACGACAGAGATGAACACTGAAGCTTTCTTT
TRBJ2-7 | TRBV9 | - | TRBD2 | CASSVMLAGGIQYF | TGTGCCAGCAGCGTAATGCTAGCGGGAGGTATACAGTACTTC
TRBJ2-3 | TRBV27 | - | - | CASSIDFTASTDTQYF | TGTGCCAGCAGTATTGACTTCACCGCTAGCACAGATACGCAGTATTTT
TRBJ2-1 | TRBV5-4 | - | - | CASSLGFVASARNEQFF | TGTGCCAGCAGCTTGGGGTTTGTCGCCTCCGCCCGCAATGAGCAGTTCTTC
TRBJ1-1 | TRBV13 | - | TRBD1 | CASSFQTGGEAFF | TGTGCCAGCAGCTTTCAAACAGGGGGTGAAGCTTTCTTT
TRBJ1-1 | TRBV28 | - | TRBD1 | CASSFTGGMGTEAFF | TGTGCCAGCAGTTTTACAGGGGGGATGGGCACTGAAGCTTTCTTT
TRBJ1-2 | TRBV18 | - | - | CASSQRDMEGYTF | TGTGCCAGCTCACAGCGGGACATGGAGGGCTACACCTTC
TRBJ2-7 | TRBV27 | few | - | CASSLQDRRRGEQYF | TGTGCCAGCAGTTTACAAGACAGGCGCCGGGGCGAGCAGTACTTC
TRBJ1-6 | TRBV19 | - | - | CASRVWGGDSPLHF | TGTGCCAGCCGTGTGTGGGGGGGTGATTCACCCCTCCACTTT
TRBJ2-2 | TRBV9 | - | TRBD2 | CASSPTLARAGTGELFF | TGTGCCAGCAGCCCGACACTAGCGAGGGCTGGCACCGGGGAGCTGTTTTTT
TRBJ2-2 | TRBV2 | - | - | CASRTRQMVYTNTGELFF | TGTGCCAGCCGGACCAGACAGATGGTCTATACGAACACCGGGGAGCTGTTTTTT
TRBJ1-1 | TRBV6-1 | - | - | CASSYMNTEAFF | TGTGCCAGCAGCTACATGAACACTGAAGCTTTCTTT
TRBJ1-5 | TRBV25-1 | once | - | CASRAGGSNQPQHF | TGTGCCAGCAGGGCGGGGGGGAGTAATCAGCCCCAGCATTTT
TRBJ2-3 | TRBV19 | - | TRBD2 | CASRRAGTTDTQYF | TGTGCCAGTCGTCGAGCGGGAACCACAGATACGCAGTATTTT
TRBJ2-5 | TRBV9 | - | TRBD2 | CASSEGTSGYQETQYF | TGTGCCAGCAGCGAAGGGACTAGCGGTTACCAAGAGACCCAGTACTTC
TRBJ2-3 | TRBV21-1 | few | - | CASSDRAVDPDTQYF | TGTGCCAGCAGCGACCGGGCCGTAGATCCAGATACGCAGTATTTT
TRBJ2-2 | TRBV9 | - | - | CASSVGEVGANTGELFF | TGTGCCAGCAGCGTAGGCGAGGTCGGCGCGAACACCGGGGAGCTGTTTTTT
TRBJ1-6 | TRBV6-1 | - | TRBD1 | CASRVPGQGVSPLHF | TGTGCCAGCAGAGTTCCGGGACAGGGGGTTTCACCCCTCCACTTT
TRBJ2-7 | TRBV6-7 | - | - | CASSYGRRGTYEQYF | TGTGCCAGCAGTTACGGGCGTCGAGGGACCTACGAGCAGTACTTC
TRBJ1-5 | TRBV10-3 | - | - | CAISDMGVANQPQHF | TGTGCCATCAGTGATATGGGGGTAGCAAATCAGCCCCAGCATTTT
TRBJ2-2 | TRBV10-1 | few | - | CASNRHGELFF | TGCGCCAGTAATCGACACGGGGAGCTGTTTTTT
TRBJ2-3 | TRBV27 | - | - | CASSLGGVGTQYF | TGTGCCAGCAGTTTAGGGGGTGTTGGGACGCAGTATTTT
TRBJ2-7 | TRBV30 | - | TRBD2 | CAWARGAGGPNEQYF | TGTGCCTGGGCCCGAGGGGCGGGAGGGCCAAACGAGCAGTACTTC